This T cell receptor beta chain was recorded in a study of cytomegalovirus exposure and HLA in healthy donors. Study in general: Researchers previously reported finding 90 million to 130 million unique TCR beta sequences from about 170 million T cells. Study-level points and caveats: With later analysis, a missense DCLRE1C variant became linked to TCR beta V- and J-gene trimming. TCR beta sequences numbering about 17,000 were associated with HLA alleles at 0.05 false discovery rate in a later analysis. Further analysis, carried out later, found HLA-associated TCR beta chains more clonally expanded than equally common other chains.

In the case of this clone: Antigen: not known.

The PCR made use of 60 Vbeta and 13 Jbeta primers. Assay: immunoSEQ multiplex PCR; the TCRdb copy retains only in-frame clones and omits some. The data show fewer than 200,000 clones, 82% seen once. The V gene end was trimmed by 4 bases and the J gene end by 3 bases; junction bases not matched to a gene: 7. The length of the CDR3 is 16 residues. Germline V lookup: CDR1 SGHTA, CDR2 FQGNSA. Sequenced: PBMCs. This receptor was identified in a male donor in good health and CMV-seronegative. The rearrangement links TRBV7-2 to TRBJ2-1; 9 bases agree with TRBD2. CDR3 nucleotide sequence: TGTGCCAGCAGCTCCAGCACTAGCGGGTTCTACAATGAGCAGTTCTTC. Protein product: CASSSSTSGFYNEQFF.